This T cell receptor beta chain was documented in a study of blood T cell repertoires in COVID-19. The wider study: The United States, Italy and Spain were the sources of the acute and convalescent COVID-19 samples. Sources were T cells, B-cell-depleted T cells, or PBMCs; the material itself was cDNA or gDNA.

In the source study's methods: Amplification with reference gene primers provided the estimates of nucleated cell counts. TCRdb's table, derived via immunoSEQ multiplex PCR, lists solely in-frame clones and lacks some. For V, J and clone size, that table is used; D and trimming come from the DNA. The sample lists 130,000 to 150,000 clones; 88% were seen once. The germline V and J ends were trimmed by 0 bases and 8 bases, with 13 bases remaining between them. There are 14 residues in the CDR3. CDR1 is SGHDN, CDR2 FVKESK, per germline. The TCR originated in a middle-aged man with active or convalescent COVID-19. V usage is TRBV14 and J usage is TRBJ1-1, with D possibly TRBD1 on 5 matching bases. The sample comprised peripheral blood. CDR3 amino acids: CASSQEMAGREAFF. The CDR3 nucleotides are TGTGCCAGCAGCCAAGAAATGGCAGGGCGAGAAGCTTTCTTT.